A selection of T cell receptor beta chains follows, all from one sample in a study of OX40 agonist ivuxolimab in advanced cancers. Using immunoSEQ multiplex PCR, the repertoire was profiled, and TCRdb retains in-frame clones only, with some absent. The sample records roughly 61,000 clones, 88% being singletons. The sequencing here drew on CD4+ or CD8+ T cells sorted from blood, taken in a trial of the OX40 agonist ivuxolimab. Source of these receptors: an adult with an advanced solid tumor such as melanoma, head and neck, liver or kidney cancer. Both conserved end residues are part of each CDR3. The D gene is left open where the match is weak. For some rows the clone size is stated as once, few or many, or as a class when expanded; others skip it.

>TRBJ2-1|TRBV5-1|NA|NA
TGCGCCAGCAGCTTGGTCCGCGGGAACACCTACAATGAGCAGTTCTTC
CASSLVRGNTYNEQFF
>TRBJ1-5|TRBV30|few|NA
TGTGCCTGGAGTCTTACAGGGCGGCAGCCCCAGCATTTT
CAWSLTGRQPQHF
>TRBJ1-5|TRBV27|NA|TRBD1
TGTGCCACTAGACAGGGCACGGATCAGCCCCAGCATTTT
CATRQGTDQPQHF
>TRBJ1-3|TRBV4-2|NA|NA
TGTGCCAGCAGTATAATGAGCTCTGGAAACACCATATATTTT
CASSIMSSGNTIYF
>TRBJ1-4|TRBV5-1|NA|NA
TGCGCCAGCAGCTCACATCGGTCTAATGAAAAACTGTTTTTT
CASSSHRSNEKLFF
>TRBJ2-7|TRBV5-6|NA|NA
TGTGCCAGCAGCAAGGATAGCTACGCCTCCTACGAGCAGTACTTC
CASSKDSYASYEQYF
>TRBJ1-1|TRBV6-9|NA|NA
TGTGCCAGCAGTTTGACAGAAGACACTGAAGCTTTCTTT
CASSLTEDTEAFF
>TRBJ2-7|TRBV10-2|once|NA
TGCGCCAGCAGTGAGTCGAGGGGACTGAGCTCCTACGAGCAGTACTTC
CASSESRGLSSYEQYF
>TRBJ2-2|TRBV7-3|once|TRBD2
TGTGCCAGCAGCCTCCCCGGGACTAGCGGGAGCCCCTACGGGGAGCTGTTTTTT
CASSLPGTSGSPYGELFF
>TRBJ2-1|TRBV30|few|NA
TGTGCCTGGACCCCACTCGGGGGCCGCACTTACAATGAGCAGTTCTTC
CAWTPLGGRTYNEQFF
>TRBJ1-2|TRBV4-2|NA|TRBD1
TGTGCCAGCAGCCAAGGGGACTTTCGGCAGGGGGCGAGAGGGTATGGCTACACCTTC
CASSQGDFRQGARGYGYTF
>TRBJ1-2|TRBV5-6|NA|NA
TGTGCCAGCAGCTTGCGTCACAGCTATGGCTACACCTTC
CASSLRHSYGYTF
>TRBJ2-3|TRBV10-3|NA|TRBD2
TGTGCCATCAGGGGACGACTAGCGGGGGGCGACACAGATACGCAGTATTTT
CAIRGRLAGGDTDTQYF
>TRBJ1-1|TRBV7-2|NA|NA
TGTGCCAGCAGCTTAATGAACACTGAAGCTTTCTTT
CASSLMNTEAFF
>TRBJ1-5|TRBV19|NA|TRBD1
TGTGCCAGTACCGAGGGACAGAGACTGATAATTAGCAATCAGCCCCAGCATTTT
CASTEGQRLIISNQPQHF
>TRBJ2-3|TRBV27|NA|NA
TGTGCCAGCAGTTTCCTCGGGTTGGATACGCAGTATTTT
CASSFLGLDTQYF
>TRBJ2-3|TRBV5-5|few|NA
TGTGCCAGCAGCCCTGGGACACCGATCACAGATACGCAGTATTTT
CASSPGTPITDTQYF
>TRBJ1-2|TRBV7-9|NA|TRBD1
TGTGCCAGCAGCTTAGGGCAGGGGGGAGAAGGCTACACCTTC
CASSLGQGGEGYTF
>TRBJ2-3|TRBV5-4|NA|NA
TGTGCCAGCAGCGTATTTATAACAGATACGCAGTATTTT
CASSVFITDTQYF
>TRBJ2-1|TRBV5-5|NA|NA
TGTGCCAGCAGTACTTACAATGAGCAGTTCTTC
CASSTYNEQFF
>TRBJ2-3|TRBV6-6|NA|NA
TGTGCCAGCAGTTATCAGGGGACAGATACGCAGTATTTT
CASSYQGTDTQYF
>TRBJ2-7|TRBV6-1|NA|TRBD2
TGTGCCAGCAGTGAAGAGGTAGCGGGAGCGACCTCCTACGAGCAGTACTTC
CASSEEVAGATSYEQYF
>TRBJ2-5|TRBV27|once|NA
TGTGCCAGCAGTTTTTCGAAAAATCAGGAGACCCAGTACTTC
CASSFSKNQETQYF
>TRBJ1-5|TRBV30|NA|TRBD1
TGTGCCTGGAACAGGGGGAGATATCAGCCCCAGCATTTT
CAWNRGRYQPQHF
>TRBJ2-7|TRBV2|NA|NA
TGTGCCAGCAGCCGGGACCGATACGAGCAGTACTTC
CASSRDRYEQYF
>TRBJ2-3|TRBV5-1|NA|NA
TGCGCCAGCAGCTTGGAGACTGGAGACACAGATACGCAGTATTTT
CASSLETGDTDTQYF
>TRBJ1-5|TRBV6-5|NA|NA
TGTGCCAGCAGTTACTCGTGGCGGCAGGACCAGCCCCAGCATTTT
CASSYSWRQDQPQHF
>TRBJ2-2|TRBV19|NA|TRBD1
TGTGCCAGTAGTCCGTGGGGACAGGGCAACACCGGGGAGCTGTTTTTT
CASSPWGQGNTGELFF
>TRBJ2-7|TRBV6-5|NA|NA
TGTGCCAGCAGTCCCTACCGCTCCTACGAGCAGTACTTC
CASSPYRSYEQYF
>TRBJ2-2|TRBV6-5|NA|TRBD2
TGTGCCAGCAGCCCTAGCGGGAAAGGGTCCGGGGAGCTGTTTTTT
CASSPSGKGSGELFF
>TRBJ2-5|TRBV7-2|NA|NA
TGTGCCAGCAGCCTACAAGAGACCCAGTACTTC
CASSLQETQYF
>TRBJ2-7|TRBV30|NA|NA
TGTGCCTGGAGTTGGCGGGATGATGGCGAGCAGTACTTC
CAWSWRDDGEQYF
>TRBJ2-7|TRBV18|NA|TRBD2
TGTGCCAGCTCACCGGGACTAGCGGGAGTAGGGGAGCAGTACTTC
CASSPGLAGVGEQYF
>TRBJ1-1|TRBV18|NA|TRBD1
TGTGCCAGCTCAGTCGGGGACAGGGGGACGAACACTGAAGCTTTCTTT
CASSVGDRGTNTEAFF
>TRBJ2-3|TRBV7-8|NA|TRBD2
TGTGCCAGCAGCTTACCGGGACTAGCGGGACTCGGTACGCAGTATTTT
CASSLPGLAGLGTQYF
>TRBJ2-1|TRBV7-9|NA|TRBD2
TGTGCCAGCAGCTTACTAGCGGGAGTTGTTAATGAGCAGTTCTTC
CASSLLAGVVNEQFF
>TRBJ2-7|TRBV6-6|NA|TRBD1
TGTGCCAGCAGTCACACCCGGGACAGGGTATACGAGCAGTACTTC
CASSHTRDRVYEQYF
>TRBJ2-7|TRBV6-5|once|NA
TGTGCCAGCAGACTTGGGCAGGGGACCTACGAGCAGTACTTC
CASRLGQGTYEQYF
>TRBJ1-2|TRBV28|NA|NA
TGTGCCAGCAGTTCGATAGGAAATGGCTACACCTTC
CASSSIGNGYTF
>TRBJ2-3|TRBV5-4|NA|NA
TGTGCCAGCAGCCCGTGGACTAGCACAGATACGCAGTATTTT
CASSPWTSTDTQYF
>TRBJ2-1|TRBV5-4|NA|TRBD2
TGTGCCAGCAGCTTGAAACTAGCGGGAGATGATGAGCAGTTCTTC
CASSLKLAGDDEQFF
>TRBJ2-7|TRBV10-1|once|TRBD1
TGCGCCAGCAGCCCCACCCCGGGGACAGGGGCCTACGAGCAGTACTTC
CASSPTPGTGAYEQYF
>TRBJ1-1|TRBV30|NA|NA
TGTGCCTGGAACACCCAAACGGGTGCCACTGAAGCTTTCTTT
CAWNTQTGATEAFF
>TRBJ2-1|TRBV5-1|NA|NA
TGCGCCAGCAGCTTACAGGGCAATGAGCAGTTCTTC
CASSLQGNEQFF
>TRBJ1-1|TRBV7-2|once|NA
TGTGCCAGCAGCCCTGGTCCTTCGGGGCGAGGAGCTTTCTTT
CASSPGPSGRGAFF
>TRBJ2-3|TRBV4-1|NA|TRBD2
TGCGCCAGCAGCCAGTGGGGTGGAGAAAGCGGGAGATTGGGCACAGATACGCAGTATTTT
CASSQWGGESGRLGTDTQYF
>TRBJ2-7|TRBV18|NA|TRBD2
TGTGCCAGCTCACCAGGGAGCGGGAGGGTCTACGAGCAGTACTTC
CASSPGSGRVYEQYF
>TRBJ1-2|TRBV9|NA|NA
TGTGCCAGCAGCGTAGCCCCACAGGGCGTCTATGGCTACACCTTC
CASSVAPQGVYGYTF
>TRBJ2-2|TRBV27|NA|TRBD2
TGTGCCAGCACCTGGACAGGATATAGCGGGAGGGCCTTAGGCCCCGGGGAGCTGTTTTTT
CASTWTGYSGRALGPGELFF
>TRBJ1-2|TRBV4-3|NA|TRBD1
TGCGCCAGCAGCCAAGATGCAGGGGGCAGGGGCTACACCTTC
CASSQDAGGRGYTF
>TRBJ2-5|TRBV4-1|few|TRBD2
TGCGCCAGCAGCCAAGAGCGCAGGGAGGGAGAGACCCAGTACTTC
CASSQERREGETQYF
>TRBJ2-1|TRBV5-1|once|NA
TGCGCCAGCAGCCGCGAGACTGGTGAGCAGTTCTTC
CASSRETGEQFF
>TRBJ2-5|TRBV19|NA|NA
TGTGCCAGTAGTATAAGCCGACAGTACCAAGAGACCCAGTACTTC
CASSISRQYQETQYF
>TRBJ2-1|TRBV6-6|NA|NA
TGTGCCAGCAGTGATAGTTCCAATGAGCAGTTCTTC
CASSDSSNEQFF
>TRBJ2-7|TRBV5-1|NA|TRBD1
TGCGCCAGCGGGACAGGGGAATCCTACGAGCAGTACTTC
CASGTGESYEQYF